This T cell receptor beta chain was sequenced in a study of human thymus T cells. Whole-study findings and limits: Both thymic and peripheral blood repertoires showed apparently biased V and J usage. What related research reported was that thymic repertoires overlapped highly among unrelated individuals.

The repertoire was sequenced with immunoSEQ multiplex PCR; TCRdb's copy has only in-frame clones and lacks some. The sample gives 55,000 to 85,000 clones, roughly 94% of which show up once; around 0.03% is in the top ten. Obtained as resections during corrective heart surgery, the thymus tissue was then studied. Samples came from healthy Finnish infants during open corrective cardiac surgery. This clone was seen just once. Antigen: not known. CDR3 length equals 18 residues. V lost 0 bases, J lost 0 bases, and 12 bases lay in between. Germline V gene lookup returns CDR1 MGHRA and CDR2 YSYEKL. The specimen sequenced was thymus tissue. This clonotype was sampled from a girl under two years old with a congenital heart defect but otherwise immunologically healthy. The rearrangement links TRBV4-1 to TRBJ2-6; a weak D match, TRBD2 (5 bases). CDR3 sequence (DNA): TGCGCCAGCAGCCAAGAGGGTGTCGGGGACTCTGGGGCCAACGTCCTGACTTTC. Translating gives CASSQEGVGDSGANVLTF.